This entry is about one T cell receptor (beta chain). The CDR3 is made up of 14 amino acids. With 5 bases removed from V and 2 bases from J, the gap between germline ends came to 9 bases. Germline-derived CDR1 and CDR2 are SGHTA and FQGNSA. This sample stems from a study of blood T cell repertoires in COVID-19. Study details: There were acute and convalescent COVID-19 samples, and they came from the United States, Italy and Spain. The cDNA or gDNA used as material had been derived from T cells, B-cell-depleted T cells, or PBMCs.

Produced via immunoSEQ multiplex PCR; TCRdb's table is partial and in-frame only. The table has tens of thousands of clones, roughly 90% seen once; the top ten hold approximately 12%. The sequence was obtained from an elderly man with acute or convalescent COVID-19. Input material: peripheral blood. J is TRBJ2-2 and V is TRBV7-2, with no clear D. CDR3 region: CASSQVRNTGELFF. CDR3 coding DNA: TGTGCCAGCAGCCAGGTCAGAAACACCGGGGAGCTGTTTTTT. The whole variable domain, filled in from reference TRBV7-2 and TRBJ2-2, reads GAGVSQSPSNKVTEKGKDVELRCDPISGHTALYWYRQSLGQGLEFLIYFQGNSAPDKSGLPSDRFSAERTGGSVSTLTIQRTQQEDSAVYLCASSQVRNTGELFFGEGSRLTVL.